This T cell receptor beta chain was recovered during a study of cytomegalovirus exposure and HLA in healthy donors. Study in general: According to later analysis, the same platform produced the approximately 130 validation and several hundred first-cohort repertoires.

Libraries were prepared by immunoSEQ multiplex PCR; TCRdb keeps only in-frame clonotypes and omits some of them. This sample carries tens of thousands of clones, roughly 95% of them seen once, and the ten largest clones take more than 0.65%. The CDR3 spans 16 residues. Germline V lookup: CDR1 MNHEY, CDR2 SVGAGI. J lost 0 bases, V lost 4 bases, and 4 bases had no gene match. The source of this sequence is a woman aged 18-30 years in good health and CMV-seronegative. This chain links TRBV6-5 with TRBJ1-4; 8 bases match TRBD1. The material sequenced was PBMCs. In DNA form, the CDR3 reads TGTGCCAGCAGTTCCGACAGGGGTTCAACTAATGAAAAACTGTTTTTT. Its translation: CASSSDRGSTNEKLFF.